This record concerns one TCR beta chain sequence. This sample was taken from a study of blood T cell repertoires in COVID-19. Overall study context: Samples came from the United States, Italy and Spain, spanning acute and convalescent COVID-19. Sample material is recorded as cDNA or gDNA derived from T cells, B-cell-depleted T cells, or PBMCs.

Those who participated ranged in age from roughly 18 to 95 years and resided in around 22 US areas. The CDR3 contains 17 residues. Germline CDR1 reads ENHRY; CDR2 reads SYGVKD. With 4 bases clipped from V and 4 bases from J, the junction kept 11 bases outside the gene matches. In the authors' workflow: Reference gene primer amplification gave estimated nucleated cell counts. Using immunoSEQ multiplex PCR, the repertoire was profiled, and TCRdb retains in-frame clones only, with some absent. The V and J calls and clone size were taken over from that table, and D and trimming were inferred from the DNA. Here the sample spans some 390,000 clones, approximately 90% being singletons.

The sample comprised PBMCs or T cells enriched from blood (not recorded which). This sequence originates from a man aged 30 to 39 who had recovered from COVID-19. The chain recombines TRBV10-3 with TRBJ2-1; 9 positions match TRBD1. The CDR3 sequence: CAISVTAPGTGYNEQFF. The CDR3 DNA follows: TGTGCCATCAGTGTAACCGCCCCCGGGACAGGGTACAATGAGCAGTTCTTC.